This T cell receptor (beta chain) was captured in a study of blood T cell repertoires in COVID-19. The overall study: Samples representing acute and convalescent COVID-19 were sourced from the United States, Italy and Spain. In each case, the material was cDNA or gDNA derived from T cells, B-cell-depleted T cells, or PBMCs.

Germline lookup yields CDR1 SGHNT and CDR2 YYREEE (reference sequence). The CDR3 totals 14 residues. V shed 2 bases and J shed 2 bases, with 8 bases lying between them. Authors' analysis steps: For nucleated cells, counts were estimated from reference gene primer amplification. Sequencing was performed with immunoSEQ multiplex PCR; in TCRdb, only in-frame clones are kept and a portion is missing. V and J calls and clone size are as listed in that table; D and trimming were resolved from the DNA. The sample records roughly 160,000 clones, roughly 85% being singletons. This clone has a single count. This clonotype originated in a man in his sixties with acute or convalescent COVID-19. This sequence joins TRBV5-4 and TRBJ1-3; D not resolved. Specimen: peripheral blood. CDR3 residues: CASSFQATGNTIYF. The CDR3 region has the DNA TGTGCCAGCAGCTTCCAAGCAACTGGAAACACCATATATTTT.